This is a list of T cell receptor beta chains from one sample in a study of cytomegalovirus exposure and HLA in healthy donors. Measured with immunoSEQ multiplex PCR; TCRdb has only the in-frame clones, and not every one. Counted here are over 200,000 clones, around 88% occurring once; the ten biggest clones make up 2.9%. Sequenced input: PBMCs. The receptors here all came from a young woman in good health and CMV-seronegative. Each CDR3 is given with its conserved first and last residue. The D gene is left open where the match is weak.

J gene: TRBJ2-1
V gene: TRBV7-8
D gene: TRBD2
CDR3 protein: CASIPGRVSFDEQFF

J gene: TRBJ2-7
V gene: TRBV11-2
D gene: .
CDR3 protein: CASSFLWGRDYEQYF

J gene: TRBJ2-6
V gene: TRBV11-2
D gene: .
CDR3 protein: CASSLVVSGANVLTF

J gene: TRBJ1-2
V gene: TRBV5-4
D gene: TRBD1
CDR3 protein: CASGKTGGGFYYGYTF

J gene: TRBJ1-3
V gene: TRBV30
D gene: .
CDR3 protein: CAWSLDRIGNTIYF

J gene: TRBJ2-1
V gene: TRBV5-6
D gene: TRBD1
CDR3 protein: CASSSEGGQGGNEQFF

J gene: TRBJ2-6
V gene: TRBV18
D gene: TRBD1
CDR3 protein: CASSPSGTGVRSGANVLTF

J gene: TRBJ2-7
V gene: TRBV10-2
D gene: TRBD2
CDR3 protein: CASSVERGEQYF

J gene: TRBJ1-4
V gene: TRBV5-1
D gene: .
CDR3 protein: CASSSDGTNEKLFF

J gene: TRBJ2-2
V gene: TRBV5-4
D gene: TRBD1
CDR3 protein: CASSPGQGSTGELFF

J gene: TRBJ2-1
V gene: TRBV5-1
D gene: TRBD2
CDR3 protein: CASSPQRASGWQQFF

J gene: TRBJ2-1
V gene: TRBV4-1
D gene: TRBD2
CDR3 protein: CASSQEVAGYNEQFF

J gene: TRBJ2-1
V gene: TRBV27
D gene: TRBD1
CDR3 protein: CASSWDRGPGNEQFF

J gene: TRBJ2-7
V gene: TRBV5-1
D gene: .
CDR3 protein: CASSLGGGSGYEQYF

J gene: TRBJ2-7
V gene: TRBV7-9
D gene: TRBD1
CDR3 protein: CASSSQGGEQYF

J gene: TRBJ2-3
V gene: TRBV6-4
D gene: .
CDR3 protein: CASSDKGSTDTQYF

J gene: TRBJ1-1
V gene: TRBV5-1
D gene: .
CDR3 protein: CASSANTGDITEAFF

J gene: TRBJ1-5
V gene: TRBV2
D gene: TRBD1
CDR3 protein: CASSEEGAGNQPQHF

J gene: TRBJ1-1
V gene: TRBV7-8
D gene: .
CDR3 protein: CASSPTGKNTEAFF

J gene: TRBJ2-2
V gene: TRBV5-8
D gene: TRBD1
CDR3 protein: CASSLTGGADAGELFF

J gene: TRBJ2-7
V gene: TRBV4-1
D gene: .
CDR3 protein: CASSHSEDSYYEQYF

J gene: TRBJ2-1
V gene: TRBV28
D gene: TRBD2
CDR3 protein: CASSFRTSGPNEQFF

J gene: TRBJ2-7
V gene: TRBV5-1
D gene: .
CDR3 protein: CASSLALGPFYEQYF

J gene: TRBJ2-7
V gene: TRBV5-1
D gene: .
CDR3 protein: CASSLDSLNYEQYF

J gene: TRBJ1-5
V gene: TRBV28
D gene: TRBD1
CDR3 protein: CASGQGGSYQPQHF

J gene: TRBJ2-1
V gene: TRBV9
D gene: .
CDR3 protein: CASSKGDNEQFF

J gene: TRBJ2-1
V gene: TRBV5-1
D gene: TRBD2
CDR3 protein: CASSPRTSVPNEQFF

J gene: TRBJ1-5
V gene: TRBV28
D gene: TRBD1
CDR3 protein: CASSLKPGGVQPQHF

J gene: TRBJ2-1
V gene: TRBV5-1
D gene: TRBD2
CDR3 protein: CASSLALGPSGLSSYNEQFF

J gene: TRBJ1-2
V gene: TRBV6-1
D gene: .
CDR3 protein: CASSEGEPGGGYTF

J gene: TRBJ2-7
V gene: TRBV11-1
D gene: .
CDR3 protein: CASSLVWGHSYEQYF

J gene: TRBJ2-3
V gene: TRBV19
D gene: TRBD1
CDR3 protein: CAIRDRSTDTQYF

J gene: TRBJ2-5
V gene: TRBV4-1
D gene: TRBD2
CDR3 protein: CASSRQGLQETQYF

J gene: TRBJ2-5
V gene: TRBV9
D gene: TRBD2
CDR3 protein: CASNPGTRGETQYF

J gene: TRBJ1-5
V gene: TRBV4-1
D gene: .
CDR3 protein: CASSHPSSSGNQPQHF

J gene: TRBJ2-2
V gene: TRBV19
D gene: .
CDR3 protein: CASSPRPRGSAGELFF

J gene: TRBJ1-1
V gene: TRBV2
D gene: .
CDR3 protein: CASNTGFTEAFF

J gene: TRBJ2-2
V gene: TRBV10-3
D gene: TRBD2
CDR3 protein: CAISARGSRFTGELFF

J gene: TRBJ1-2
V gene: TRBV27
D gene: TRBD1
CDR3 protein: CASSTTQGQDYGYTF

J gene: TRBJ1-3
V gene: TRBV15
D gene: .
CDR3 protein: CATSRDRGGANTIYF

J gene: TRBJ2-6
V gene: TRBV5-6
D gene: .
CDR3 protein: CASSLVTGFGGANVLTF

J gene: TRBJ2-7
V gene: TRBV28
D gene: .
CDR3 protein: CASRSGTYEQYF

J gene: TRBJ2-1
V gene: TRBV7-6
D gene: .
CDR3 protein: CASSAVAAPPYNEQFF

J gene: TRBJ2-1
V gene: TRBV30
D gene: TRBD2
CDR3 protein: CAWTAGGILNEQFF

J gene: TRBJ2-1
V gene: TRBV19
D gene: TRBD2
CDR3 protein: CASSMSLAGSIYNEQFF

J gene: TRBJ1-1
V gene: TRBV27
D gene: .
CDR3 protein: CASSLSRLRRTNTEAFF

J gene: TRBJ2-2
V gene: TRBV15
D gene: .
CDR3 protein: CATSSGNTGELFF

J gene: TRBJ1-4
V gene: TRBV11-2
D gene: .
CDR3 protein: CASSLARGWNEKLFF

J gene: TRBJ1-2
V gene: TRBV12-2
D gene: .
CDR3 protein: CASRPGQANYGYTF

J gene: TRBJ2-3
V gene: TRBV28
D gene: TRBD2
CDR3 protein: CASSSLTGTSETTDTQYF

J gene: TRBJ1-2
V gene: TRBV10-3
D gene: .
CDR3 protein: CAISENVGDYGYTF

J gene: TRBJ1-1
V gene: TRBV6-1
D gene: .
CDR3 protein: CASSATVNTEAFF

J gene: TRBJ1-1
V gene: TRBV13
D gene: TRBD1
CDR3 protein: CASSLGGGTGLRTEAFF

J gene: TRBJ1-1
V gene: TRBV7-9
D gene: .
CDR3 protein: CASSLPAGTEAFF

J gene: TRBJ2-7
V gene: TRBV5-1
D gene: TRBD1
CDR3 protein: CASSLEPTGGVYEQYF

J gene: TRBJ2-1
V gene: TRBV5-4
D gene: TRBD2
CDR3 protein: CASSLADPIYNEQFF

J gene: TRBJ1-4
V gene: TRBV2
D gene: .
CDR3 protein: CASRFGLEKLFF

J gene: TRBJ1-2
V gene: TRBV10-3
D gene: .
CDR3 protein: CAISESGSNYGYTF

J gene: TRBJ2-7
V gene: TRBV7-2
D gene: TRBD2
CDR3 protein: CASSASGRAYEQYF